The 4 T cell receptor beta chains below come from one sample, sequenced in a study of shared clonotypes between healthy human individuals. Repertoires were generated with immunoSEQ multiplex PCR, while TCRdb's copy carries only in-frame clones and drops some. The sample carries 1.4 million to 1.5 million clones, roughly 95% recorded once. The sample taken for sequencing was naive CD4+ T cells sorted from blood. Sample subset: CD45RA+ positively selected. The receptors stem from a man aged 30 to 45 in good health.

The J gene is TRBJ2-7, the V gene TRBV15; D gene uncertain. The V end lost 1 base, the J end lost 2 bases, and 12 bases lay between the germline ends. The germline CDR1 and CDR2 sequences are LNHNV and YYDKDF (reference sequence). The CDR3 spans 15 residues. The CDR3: CATSRGHTDPYEQYF. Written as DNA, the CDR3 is TGTGCCACCAGCAGAGGACACACTGACCCCTACGAGCAGTACTTC.

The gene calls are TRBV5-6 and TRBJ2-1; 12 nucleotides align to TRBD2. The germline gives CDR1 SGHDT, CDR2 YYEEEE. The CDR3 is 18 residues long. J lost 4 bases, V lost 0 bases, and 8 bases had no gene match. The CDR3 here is CASSLASGRAIFYNEQFF. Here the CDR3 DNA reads TGTGCCAGCAGCTTGGCTAGCGGGAGGGCCATATTTTACAATGAGCAGTTCTTC.

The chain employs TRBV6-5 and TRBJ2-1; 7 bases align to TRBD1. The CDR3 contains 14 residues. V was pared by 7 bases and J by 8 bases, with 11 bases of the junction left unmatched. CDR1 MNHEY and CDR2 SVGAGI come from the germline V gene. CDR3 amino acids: CASTTGAPRYEQFF. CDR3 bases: TGTGCCAGCACCACAGGGGCTCCCCGGTATGAGCAGTTCTTC.

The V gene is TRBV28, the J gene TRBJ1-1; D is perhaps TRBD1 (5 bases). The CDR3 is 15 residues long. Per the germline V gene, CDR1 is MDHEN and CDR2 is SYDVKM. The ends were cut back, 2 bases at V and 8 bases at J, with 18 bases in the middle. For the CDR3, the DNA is TGTGCCAGCAGTTTAGGGGGGACGGGGGTCTGGGAAGCTTTCTTT. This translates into CASSLGGTGVWEAFF.